Sequencing of this T cell receptor (beta chain) was carried out in a study of T cell repertoires in cytomegalovirus infection. Study at large: It was the public TCR beta signatures that indicated both CMV infection and matching HLA type. Whole-study results and caveats: Accumulated public TCR beta family frequency recognized individuals carrying CMV together with the relevant HLA. Ex vivo, HLA-C-restricted CMV-specific TCR beta clonotypes prevailed over the rest of the response.

TCRdb called the reads again in MiXCR, with one record for every CDR3 protein. The data hold approximately 250,000 distinct CDR3 sequences, with approximately 13% observed a single time. Per germline, CDR1 SGHTA and CDR2 FQGNSA. The CDR3 has 11 amino acids. About this clonotype itself: What it binds is unknown. A much larger clone is a single base away; this may be a read error.

This rearrangement joins TRBV7-2 to TRBJ2-2; TRBD1 might be the D (6 bases). Sequences were obtained from PBMCs. This receptor was identified in a human donor in good health (CMV status not recorded). Some clones in this sample may be carry-over from other donors' samples. CDR3 in DNA: TGTGCCTGCAGCGTACAGGGTGGCCTGTTTTTT. It is translated as CACSVQGGLFF.